The rows below give T cell receptor beta chains drawn from one sample of a study of blood T cell repertoires in COVID-19. Measured with immunoSEQ multiplex PCR; TCRdb has only the in-frame clones, and not every one. The sample lists about 60,000 clones; roughly 84% were seen once. The sequencing sample was made of peripheral blood. These receptor sequences come from a man in his 70s with active COVID-19. CDR3s leave out the opening cysteine and the closing phenylalanine or tryptophan.

j_gene: TRBJ1-2; v_gene: TRBV30; CDR3aa: AWSPGLNYGYT
j_gene: TRBJ1-1; v_gene: TRBV3-1/TRBV3-2; CDR3aa: ASGSGTGLTEAF
j_gene: TRBJ2-7; v_gene: TRBV28; CDR3aa: ASSKGQGREQY
j_gene: TRBJ2-3; v_gene: TRBV5-1; CDR3aa: ASSFEGGGTDTQY
j_gene: TRBJ2-5; v_gene: TRBV24-1; CDR3aa: ATSDSGEGETQY
j_gene: TRBJ1-2; v_gene: TRBV5-1; CDR3aa: ASSPVGGVANYGYT
j_gene: TRBJ2-2; v_gene: TRBV19; CDR3aa: ASSTNRDRLGAGELF
j_gene: TRBJ2-5; v_gene: TRBV18; CDR3aa: ASSKTSGRQETQY
j_gene: TRBJ2-7; v_gene: TRBV28; CDR3aa: ASTRRAGYEQY
j_gene: TRBJ2-7; v_gene: TRBV10-3; CDR3aa: AISESLAGASSYEQY
j_gene: TRBJ1-1; v_gene: TRBV11-1; CDR3aa: ASSLDGNTEAF
j_gene: TRBJ2-1; v_gene: TRBV27; CDR3aa: ASNDGSLYNEQF
j_gene: TRBJ2-7; v_gene: TRBV3-1/TRBV3-2; CDR3aa: ASSQGAGADEQY
j_gene: TRBJ2-3; v_gene: TRBV10-3; CDR3aa: ATTSTQGPADTQY
j_gene: TRBJ2-2; v_gene: TRBV18; CDR3aa: ASSPYTANTGELF
j_gene: TRBJ2-5; v_gene: TRBV5-4; CDR3aa: ASSFQGRQETQY
j_gene: TRBJ2-7; v_gene: TRBV4-3; CDR3aa: ASSDPLRDEQY
j_gene: TRBJ2-1; v_gene: TRBV4-3; CDR3aa: ASSQTYAGSSYNEQF
j_gene: TRBJ2-3; v_gene: TRBV4-3; CDR3aa: ASSQRGTSGRPSTDTQY
j_gene: TRBJ2-1; v_gene: TRBV10-3; CDR3aa: AISERSGRNYNEQF
j_gene: TRBJ2-6; v_gene: TRBV5-5; CDR3aa: ASSPEDRGRSGANVLT
j_gene: TRBJ2-1; v_gene: TRBV6-5; CDR3aa: ATRLAEYNEQF
j_gene: TRBJ2-5; v_gene: TRBV20-1; CDR3aa: SAIQETQY
j_gene: TRBJ2-3; v_gene: TRBV9; CDR3aa: ASSVGVSGSTDTQY
j_gene: TRBJ2-3; v_gene: TRBV9; CDR3aa: ASSEGTSGITDTQY
j_gene: TRBJ1-2; v_gene: TRBV5-6; CDR3aa: ASSLRTGEGGYT
j_gene: TRBJ2-5; v_gene: TRBV27; CDR3aa: ASSLEETQY
j_gene: TRBJ2-7; v_gene: TRBV7-2; CDR3aa: ASSFTSGSGYEQY
j_gene: TRBJ1-6; v_gene: TRBV5-5; CDR3aa: ASSLEGVSPLH
j_gene: TRBJ2-7; v_gene: TRBV7-2; CDR3aa: ASSPSSYEQY
j_gene: TRBJ2-1; v_gene: TRBV11-2; CDR3aa: ASSLVGSRSEQF
j_gene: TRBJ1-3; v_gene: TRBV30; CDR3aa: AWSVGGYSGNTIY
j_gene: TRBJ2-1; v_gene: TRBV12-5; CDR3aa: ASGLEGLAGEQF
j_gene: TRBJ2-3; v_gene: TRBV7-2; CDR3aa: ASSLGVSGRGRDTQY
j_gene: TRBJ2-1; v_gene: TRBV11-3; CDR3aa: ASSLGQGQF
j_gene: TRBJ2-5; v_gene: TRBV20-1; CDR3aa: SASRPSEGTQY
j_gene: TRBJ2-1; v_gene: TRBV7-3; CDR3aa: ASSSLGTSGSYNEQF
j_gene: TRBJ2-3; v_gene: TRBV11-2; CDR3aa: ASSLVAGDMDTQY
j_gene: TRBJ1-2; v_gene: TRBV15; CDR3aa: ATSRGDINYGYT
j_gene: TRBJ1-5; v_gene: TRBV6-4; CDR3aa: ASASGNNQPQH